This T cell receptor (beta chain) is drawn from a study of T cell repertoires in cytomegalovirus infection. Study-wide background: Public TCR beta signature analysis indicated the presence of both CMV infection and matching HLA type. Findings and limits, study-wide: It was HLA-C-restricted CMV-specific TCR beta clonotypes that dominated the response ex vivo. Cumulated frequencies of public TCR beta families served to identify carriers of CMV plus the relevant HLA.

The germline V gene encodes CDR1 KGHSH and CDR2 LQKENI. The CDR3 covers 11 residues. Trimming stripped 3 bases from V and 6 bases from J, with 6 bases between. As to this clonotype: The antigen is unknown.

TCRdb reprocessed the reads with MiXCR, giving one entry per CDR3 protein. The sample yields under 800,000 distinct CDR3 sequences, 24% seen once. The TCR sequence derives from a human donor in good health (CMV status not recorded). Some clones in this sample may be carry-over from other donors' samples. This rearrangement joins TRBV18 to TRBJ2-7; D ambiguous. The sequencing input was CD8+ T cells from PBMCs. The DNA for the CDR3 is TGTGCCAGCTCACCGGGGTTCGAGCAGTACGTC. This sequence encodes CASSPGFEQYV.